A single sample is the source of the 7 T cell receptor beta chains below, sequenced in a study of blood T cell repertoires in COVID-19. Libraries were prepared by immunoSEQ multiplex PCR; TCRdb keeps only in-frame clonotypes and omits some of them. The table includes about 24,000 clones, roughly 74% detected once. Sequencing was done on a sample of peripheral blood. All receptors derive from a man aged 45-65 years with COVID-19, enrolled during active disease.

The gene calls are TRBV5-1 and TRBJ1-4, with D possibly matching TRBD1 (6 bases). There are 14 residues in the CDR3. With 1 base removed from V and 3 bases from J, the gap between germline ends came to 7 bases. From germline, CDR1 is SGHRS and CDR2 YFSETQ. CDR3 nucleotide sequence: TGCGCCAGCAGCTTGCGGACAGCTAATGAAAAACTGTTTTTT. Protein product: CASSLRTANEKLFF.

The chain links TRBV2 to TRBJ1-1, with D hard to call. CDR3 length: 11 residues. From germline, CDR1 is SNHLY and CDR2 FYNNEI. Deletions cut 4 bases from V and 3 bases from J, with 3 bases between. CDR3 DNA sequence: TGTGCCAGCAGTGTCTACACTGAAGCTTTCTTT. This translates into CASSVYTEAFF.

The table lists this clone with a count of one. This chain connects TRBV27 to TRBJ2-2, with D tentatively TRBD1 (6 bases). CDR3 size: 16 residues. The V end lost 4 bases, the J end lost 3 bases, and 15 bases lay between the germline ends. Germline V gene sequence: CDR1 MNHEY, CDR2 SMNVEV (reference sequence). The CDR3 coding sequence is TGTGCCAGCAGTTCCACGAAAGGGGGAGACACCGGGGAGCTGTTTTTT. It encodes CASSSTKGGDTGELFF.

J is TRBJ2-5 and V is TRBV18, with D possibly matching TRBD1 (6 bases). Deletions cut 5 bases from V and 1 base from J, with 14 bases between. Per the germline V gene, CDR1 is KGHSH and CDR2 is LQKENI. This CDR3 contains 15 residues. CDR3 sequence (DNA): TGTGCCAGCTCATTCTCAGGGGACGGCCAAGAGACCCAGTACTTC. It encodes CASSFSGDGQETQYF.

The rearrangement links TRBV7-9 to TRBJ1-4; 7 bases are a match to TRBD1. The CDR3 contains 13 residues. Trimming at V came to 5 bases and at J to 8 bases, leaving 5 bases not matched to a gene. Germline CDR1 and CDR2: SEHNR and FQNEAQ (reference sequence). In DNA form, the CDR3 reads TGTGCCAGCAGCACAGGGGCAGGGGAAAAACTGTTTTTT. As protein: CASSTGAGEKLFF. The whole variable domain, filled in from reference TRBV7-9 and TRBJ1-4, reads DTGVSQNPRHKITKRGQNVTFRCDPISEHNRLYWYRQTLGQGPEFLTYFQNEAQLEKSRLLSDRFSAERPKGSFSTLEIQRTEQGDSAMYLCASSTGAGEKLFFGSGTQLSVL.

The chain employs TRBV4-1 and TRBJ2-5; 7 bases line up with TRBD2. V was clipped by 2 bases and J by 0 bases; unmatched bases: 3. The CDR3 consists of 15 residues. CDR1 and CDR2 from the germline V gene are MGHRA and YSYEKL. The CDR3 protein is CASSQKLANQETQYF. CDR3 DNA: TGCGCCAGCAGCCAAAAACTAGCGAACCAAGAGACCCAGTACTTC.

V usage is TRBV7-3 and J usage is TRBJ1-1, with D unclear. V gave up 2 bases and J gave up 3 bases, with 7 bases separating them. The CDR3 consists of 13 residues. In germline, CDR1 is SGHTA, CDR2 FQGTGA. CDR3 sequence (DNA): TGTGCCAGCAGCTTACAGAGGGACACTGAAGCTTTCTTT. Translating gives CASSLQRDTEAFF.